This T cell receptor (beta chain) was sequenced in a study of T cells in narcolepsy. At the level of the study: Enrolled donors included narcolepsy type 1 or type 2 patients and healthy controls.

In germline, CDR1 is LGHNA, CDR2 YSLEER. The CDR3 length is 15 residues. V was trimmed by 5 bases and J by 3 bases, leaving 16 bases between them. Sequenced by immunoSEQ multiplex PCR; TCRdb stores in-frame clones only, minus some. The sample lists approximately 700 clones, around 28% occurring once. Only a few counts were recorded for this clone. Its antigen remains unknown. A read error is the likely source, as a far larger clone sits one nucleotide away. This CDR3 is also generated by other DNA sequences in the sample. Study-wide findings and caveats: Autoreactive clonotypes reportedly recurred in blood of same and different patients, not controls. Same-patient CSF and blood CD4+ T cell clonotypes included HCRT-specific and TRIB2-specific autoreactive ones.

The sequenced sample consisted of cultured CD8+ T cells from cerebrospinal fluid. The receptor comes from a human donor with narcolepsy. V gene TRBV4-3 combines with J gene TRBJ1-1, with D possibly matching TRBD1 (6 bases). CDR3 in DNA: TGCGCCAGCAGCTCACAGGGCCCCTCTGACACTGAAGCTTTCTTT. Protein sequence: CASSSQGPSDTEAFF.